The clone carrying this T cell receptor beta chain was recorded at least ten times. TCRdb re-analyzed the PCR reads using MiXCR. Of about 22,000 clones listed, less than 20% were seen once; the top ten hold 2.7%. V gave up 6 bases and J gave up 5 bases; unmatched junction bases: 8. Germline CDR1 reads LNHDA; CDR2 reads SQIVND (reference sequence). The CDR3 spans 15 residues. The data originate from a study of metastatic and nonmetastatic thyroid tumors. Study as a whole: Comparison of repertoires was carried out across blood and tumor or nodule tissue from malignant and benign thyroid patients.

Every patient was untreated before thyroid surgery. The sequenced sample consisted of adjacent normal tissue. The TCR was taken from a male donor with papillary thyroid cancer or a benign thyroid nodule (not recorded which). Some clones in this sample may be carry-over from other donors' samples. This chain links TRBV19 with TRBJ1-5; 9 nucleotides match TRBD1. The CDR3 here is CASSRTGDEDQPQHF. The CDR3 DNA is TGTGCCAGTAGCAGGACAGGGGATGAGGATCAGCCCCAGCATTTT.